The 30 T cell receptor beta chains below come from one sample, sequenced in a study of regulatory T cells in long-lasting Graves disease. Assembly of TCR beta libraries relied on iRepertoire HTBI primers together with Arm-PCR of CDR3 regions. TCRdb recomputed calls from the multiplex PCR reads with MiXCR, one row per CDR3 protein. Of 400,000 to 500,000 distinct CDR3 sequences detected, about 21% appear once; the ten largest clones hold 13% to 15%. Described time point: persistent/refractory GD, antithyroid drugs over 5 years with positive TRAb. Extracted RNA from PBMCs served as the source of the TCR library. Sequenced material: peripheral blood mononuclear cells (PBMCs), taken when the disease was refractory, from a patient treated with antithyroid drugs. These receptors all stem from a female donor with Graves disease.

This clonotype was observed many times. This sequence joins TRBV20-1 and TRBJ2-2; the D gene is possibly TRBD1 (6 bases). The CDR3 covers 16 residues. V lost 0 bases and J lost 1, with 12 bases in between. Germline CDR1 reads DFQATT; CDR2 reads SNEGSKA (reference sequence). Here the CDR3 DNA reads TGCAGTGCTAGAGAGTGGAAGGACAGGAACACCGGGGAGCTGTTTTTT. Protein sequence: CSAREWKDRNTGELFF.

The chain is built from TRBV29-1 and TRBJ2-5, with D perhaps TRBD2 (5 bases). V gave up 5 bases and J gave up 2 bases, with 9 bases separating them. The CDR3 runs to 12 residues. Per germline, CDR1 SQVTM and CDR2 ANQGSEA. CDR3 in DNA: TGCAGCGTTCGGACTTTACAAGAGACCCAGTACTTC. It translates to CSVRTLQETQYF.

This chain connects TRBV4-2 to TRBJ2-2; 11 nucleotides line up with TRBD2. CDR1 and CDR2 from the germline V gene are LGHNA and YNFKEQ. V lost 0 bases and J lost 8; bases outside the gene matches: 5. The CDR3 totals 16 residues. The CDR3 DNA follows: TGTGCCAGCAGCCAAGATACTAGCGGGAGAGGGGGGGAGCTGTTTTTT. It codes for CASSQDTSGRGGELFF.

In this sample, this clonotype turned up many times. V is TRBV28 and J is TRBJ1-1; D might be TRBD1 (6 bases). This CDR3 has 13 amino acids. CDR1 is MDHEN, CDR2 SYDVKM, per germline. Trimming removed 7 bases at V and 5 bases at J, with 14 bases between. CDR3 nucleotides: TGTGCCAGCACCTACCAGGGGCCTACTGAAGCTTTCTTT. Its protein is CASTYQGPTEAFF.

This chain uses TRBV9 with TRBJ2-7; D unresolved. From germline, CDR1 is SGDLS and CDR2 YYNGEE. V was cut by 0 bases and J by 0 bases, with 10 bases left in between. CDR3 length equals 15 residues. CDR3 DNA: TGTGCCAGCAGCGTAGCCGTTGGCGACTCCTACGAGCAGTACTTC. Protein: CASSVAVGDSYEQYF.

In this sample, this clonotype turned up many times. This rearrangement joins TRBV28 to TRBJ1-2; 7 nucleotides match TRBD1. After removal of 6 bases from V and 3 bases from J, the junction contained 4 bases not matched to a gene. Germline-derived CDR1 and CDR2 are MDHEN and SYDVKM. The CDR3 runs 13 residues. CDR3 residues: CASSSGTDYGYTF. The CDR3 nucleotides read TGTGCCAGCAGCTCCGGGACAGACTATGGCTACACCTTC.

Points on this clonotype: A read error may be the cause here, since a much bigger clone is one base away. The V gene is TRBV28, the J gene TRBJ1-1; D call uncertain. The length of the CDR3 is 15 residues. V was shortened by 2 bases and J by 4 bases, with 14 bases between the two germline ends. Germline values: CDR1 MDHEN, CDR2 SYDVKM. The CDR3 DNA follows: TGTGCCAGCAGTTTACAGAGACCCCTGATCACTGAAGCTTTCTTT. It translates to CASSLQRPLITEAFF.

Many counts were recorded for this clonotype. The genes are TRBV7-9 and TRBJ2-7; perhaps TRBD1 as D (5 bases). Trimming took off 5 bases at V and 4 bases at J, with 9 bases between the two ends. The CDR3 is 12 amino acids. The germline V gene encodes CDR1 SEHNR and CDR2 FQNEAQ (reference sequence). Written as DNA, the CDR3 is TGTGCCAGCAGCCCGACAGCGTACGAGCAGTACTTC. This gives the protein CASSPTAYEQYF.

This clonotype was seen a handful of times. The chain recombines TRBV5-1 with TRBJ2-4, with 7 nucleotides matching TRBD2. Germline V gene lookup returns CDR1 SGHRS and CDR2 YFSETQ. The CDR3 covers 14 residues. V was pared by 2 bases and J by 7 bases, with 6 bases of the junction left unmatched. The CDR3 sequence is CASSLEWEGNIQYF. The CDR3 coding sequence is TGCGCCAGCAGCTTAGAATGGGAGGGGAACATTCAGTACTTC.

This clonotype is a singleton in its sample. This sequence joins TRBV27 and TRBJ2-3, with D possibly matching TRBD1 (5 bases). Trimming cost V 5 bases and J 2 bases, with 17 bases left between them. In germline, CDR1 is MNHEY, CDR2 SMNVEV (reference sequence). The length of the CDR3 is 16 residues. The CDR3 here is CASSTAFDRNTDTQYF. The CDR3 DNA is TGTGCCAGCAGTACGGCATTCGACAGAAACACAGATACGCAGTATTTT.

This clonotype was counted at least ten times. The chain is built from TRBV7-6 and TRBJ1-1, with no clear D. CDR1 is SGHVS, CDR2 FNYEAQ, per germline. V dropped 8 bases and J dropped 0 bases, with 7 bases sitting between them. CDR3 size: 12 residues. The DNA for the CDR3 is TGTGCCAGCGCACAGTTGAACACTGAAGCTTTCTTT. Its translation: CASAQLNTEAFF.

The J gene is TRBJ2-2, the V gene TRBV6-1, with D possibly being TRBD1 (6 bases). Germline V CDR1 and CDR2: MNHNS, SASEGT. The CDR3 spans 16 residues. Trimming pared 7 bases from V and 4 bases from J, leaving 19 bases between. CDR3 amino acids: CASMKEDRTSTGELFF. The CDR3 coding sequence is TGTGCCAGCATGAAAGAGGACAGAACCTCCACCGGGGAGCTGTTTTTT.

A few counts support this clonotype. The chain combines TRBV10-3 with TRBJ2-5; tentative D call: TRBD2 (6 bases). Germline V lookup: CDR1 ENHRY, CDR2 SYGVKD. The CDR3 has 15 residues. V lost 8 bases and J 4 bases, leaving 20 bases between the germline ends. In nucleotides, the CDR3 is TGTGCCATCTCAGCTGCGGGGCCACCAGGAGAGACCCAGTACTTC. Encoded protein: CAISAAGPPGETQYF.

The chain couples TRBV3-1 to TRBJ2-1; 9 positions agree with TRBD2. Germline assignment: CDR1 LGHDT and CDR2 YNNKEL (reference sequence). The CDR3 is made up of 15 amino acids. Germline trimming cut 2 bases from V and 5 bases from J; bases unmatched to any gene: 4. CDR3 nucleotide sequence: TGTGCCAGCAGCCAATCCAGCGGGAGGCACAATGAGCAGTTCTTC. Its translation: CASSQSSGRHNEQFF.

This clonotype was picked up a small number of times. The CDR3 nucleotides are TGTGCCAGCAGTTTCCTTGGACAGGGACCTTATAATTCACCCCTCCACTTT. Translating gives CASSFLGQGPYNSPLHF. V usage is TRBV28 and J usage is TRBJ1-6, with 8 bases lining up with TRBD1. Per the germline V gene, CDR1 is MDHEN and CDR2 is SYDVKM. V gave up 3 bases and J gave up 4 bases; unmatched junction bases: 8. This CDR3 region has 17 residues.

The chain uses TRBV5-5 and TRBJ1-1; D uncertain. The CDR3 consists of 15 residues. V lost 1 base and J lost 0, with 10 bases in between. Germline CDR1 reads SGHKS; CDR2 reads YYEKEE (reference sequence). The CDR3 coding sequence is TGTGCCAGCAGCTTGAAACATAGCATGAACACTGAAGCTTTCTTT. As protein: CASSLKHSMNTEAFF.

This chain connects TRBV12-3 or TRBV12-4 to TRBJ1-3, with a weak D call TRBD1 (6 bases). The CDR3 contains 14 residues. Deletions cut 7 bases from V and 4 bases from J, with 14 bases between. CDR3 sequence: CASTVGTSGNTIYF. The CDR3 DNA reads TGTGCCAGCACCGTCGGGACATCGGGAAACACCATATATTTT.

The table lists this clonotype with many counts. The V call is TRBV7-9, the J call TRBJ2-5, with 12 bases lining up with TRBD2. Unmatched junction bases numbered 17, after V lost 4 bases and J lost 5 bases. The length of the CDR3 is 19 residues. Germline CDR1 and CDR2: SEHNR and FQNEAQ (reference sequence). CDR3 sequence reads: CASSSGLAGTRLQGETQYF. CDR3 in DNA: TGTGCCAGCAGCTCAGGACTAGCGGGGACAAGACTGCAAGGGGAGACCCAGTACTTC.

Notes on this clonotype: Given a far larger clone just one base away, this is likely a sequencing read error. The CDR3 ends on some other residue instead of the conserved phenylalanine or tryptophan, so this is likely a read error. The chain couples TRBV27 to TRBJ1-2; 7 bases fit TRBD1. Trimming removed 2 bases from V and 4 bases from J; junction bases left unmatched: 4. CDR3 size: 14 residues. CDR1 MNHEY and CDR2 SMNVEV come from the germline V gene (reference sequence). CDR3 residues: CASSLRGGGYGYTS. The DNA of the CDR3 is TGTGCCAGCAGTTTACGAGGGGGCGGCTATGGCTACACCTCC.

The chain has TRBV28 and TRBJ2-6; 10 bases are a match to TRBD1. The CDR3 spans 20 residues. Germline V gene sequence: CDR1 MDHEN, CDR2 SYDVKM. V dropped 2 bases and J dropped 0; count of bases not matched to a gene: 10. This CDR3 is CASSLSKARTGGSGANVLTF. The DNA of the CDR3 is TGTGCCAGCAGTTTAAGTAAGGCCCGGACAGGGGGCTCTGGGGCCAACGTCCTGACTTTC. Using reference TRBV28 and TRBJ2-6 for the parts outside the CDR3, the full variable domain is DVKVTQSSRYLVKRTGEKVFLECVQDMDHENMFWYRQDPGLGLRLIYFSYDVKMKEKGDIPEGYSVSREKKERFSLILESASTNQTSMYLCASSLSKARTGGSGANVLTFGAGSRLTVL.

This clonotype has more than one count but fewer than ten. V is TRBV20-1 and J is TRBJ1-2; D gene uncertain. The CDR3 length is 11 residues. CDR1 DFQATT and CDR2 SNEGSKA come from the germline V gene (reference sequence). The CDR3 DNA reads TGCAGCGCTGGCGGCTCTGATGGCTACACCTTC. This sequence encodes CSAGGSDGYTF.

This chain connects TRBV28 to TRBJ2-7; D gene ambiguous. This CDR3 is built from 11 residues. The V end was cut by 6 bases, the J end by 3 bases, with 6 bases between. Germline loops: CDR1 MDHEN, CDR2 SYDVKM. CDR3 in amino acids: CASSTNYEQYF. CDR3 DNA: TGTGCCAGCAGCACTAACTACGAGCAGTACTTC.

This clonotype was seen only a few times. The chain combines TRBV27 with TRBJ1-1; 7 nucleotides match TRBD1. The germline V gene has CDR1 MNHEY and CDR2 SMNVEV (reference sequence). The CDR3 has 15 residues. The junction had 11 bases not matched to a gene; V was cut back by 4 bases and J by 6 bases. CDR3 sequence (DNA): TGTGCCAGCAGTTCGTACAGGGGCCCGTCCCCTGAAGCTTTCTTT. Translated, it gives CASSSYRGPSPEAFF.

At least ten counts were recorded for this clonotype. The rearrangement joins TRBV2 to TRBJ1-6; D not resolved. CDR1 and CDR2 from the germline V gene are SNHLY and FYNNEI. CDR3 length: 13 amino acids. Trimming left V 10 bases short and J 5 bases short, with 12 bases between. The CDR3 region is CATKLEHNSPLHF. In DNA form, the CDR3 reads TGTGCCACGAAGCTTGAGCATAATTCACCCCTCCACTTT.

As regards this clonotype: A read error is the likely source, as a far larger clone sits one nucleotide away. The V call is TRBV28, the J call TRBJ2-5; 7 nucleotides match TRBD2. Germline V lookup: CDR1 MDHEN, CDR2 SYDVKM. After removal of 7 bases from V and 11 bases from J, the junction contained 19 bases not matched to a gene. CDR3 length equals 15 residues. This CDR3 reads CASNEVNGRGYGQYF. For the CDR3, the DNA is TGTGCCAGCAACGAGGTGAATGGGAGGGGATACGGGCAGTACTTC.

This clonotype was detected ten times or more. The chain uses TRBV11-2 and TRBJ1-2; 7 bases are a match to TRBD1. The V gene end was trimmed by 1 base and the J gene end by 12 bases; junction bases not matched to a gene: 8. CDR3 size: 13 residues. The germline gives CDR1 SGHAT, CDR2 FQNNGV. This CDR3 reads CASSLGTGGNHTF. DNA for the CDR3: TGTGCCAGCAGCTTAGGGACAGGAGGGAATCACACCTTC.

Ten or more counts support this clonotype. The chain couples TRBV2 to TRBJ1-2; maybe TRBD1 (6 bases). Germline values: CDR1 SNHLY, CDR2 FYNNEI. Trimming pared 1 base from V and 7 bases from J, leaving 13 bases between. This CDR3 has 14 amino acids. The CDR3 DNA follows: TGTGCCAGCAGTGAAGAAATAGGGGGGTTTGGCTACACCTTC. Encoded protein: CASSEEIGGFGYTF.

The CDR3 is CASRGLAGVSGTDTQYF. The CDR3 nucleotides are TGTGCCAGCAGAGGGCTAGCGGGAGTTTCGGGCACAGATACGCAGTATTTT. This rearrangement joins TRBV6-1 to TRBJ2-3, with 10 positions matching TRBD2. The CDR3 runs 17 residues. Looked up from germline, CDR1 is MNHNS and CDR2 is SASEGT. J gave up 1 base and V 6 bases, and 10 bases lay outside the gene matches.

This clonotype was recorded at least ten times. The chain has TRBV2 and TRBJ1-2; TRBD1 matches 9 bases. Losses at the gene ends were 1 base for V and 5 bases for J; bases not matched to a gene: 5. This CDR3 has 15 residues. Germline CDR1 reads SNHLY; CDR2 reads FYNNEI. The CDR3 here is CASSEDRGRHYGYTF. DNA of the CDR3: TGTGCCAGCAGTGAAGACAGGGGGCGTCATTATGGCTACACCTTC.

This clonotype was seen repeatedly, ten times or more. CDR3 loop: CASSLSDRAFNGYTF. For the CDR3, the DNA is TGTGCCAGCAGTCTTTCGGACAGGGCGTTTAACGGCTACACCTTC. The J gene is TRBJ1-2, the V gene TRBV6-1; TRBD1 agrees at 8 bases. Germline CDR1 reads MNHNS; CDR2 reads SASEGT. CDR3 size: 15 residues. After removal of 5 bases from V and 8 bases from J, the junction contained 13 bases not matched to a gene.